A selection of T cell receptor beta chains follows, all from one sample in a study of blood T cell repertoires in COVID-19. Sequencing was performed with immunoSEQ multiplex PCR; in TCRdb, only in-frame clones are kept and a portion is missing. The table includes roughly 250,000 clones, 80% to 90% detected once. The source material was PBMCs or T cells enriched from blood (not recorded which). The receptor source for this set is a woman aged 25 to 39 who had recovered from COVID-19. The CDR3 runs from the conserved cysteine through the conserved F or W. Each record gives: J gene, V gene, D gene, clone size, CDR3 protein, CDR3 DNA. A D gene is named only where the DNA matches it firmly. A clone size is listed for some rows: how often the clone was seen (once, few, many), or a class if it is expanded.

j_gene: TRBJ2-1
v_gene: TRBV9
d_gene: TRBD1
abundance: NA
CDR3aa: CASSNRDRTYNEQFF
CDR3nt: TGTGCCAGCAGCAACCGGGACAGAACCTACAATGAGCAGTTCTTC

j_gene: TRBJ2-7
v_gene: TRBV13
d_gene: TRBD2
abundance: once
CDR3aa: CASSSLMGLAGYEQYF
CDR3nt: TGTGCCAGCAGCTCCCTCATGGGACTAGCGGGGTACGAGCAGTACTTC

j_gene: TRBJ2-7
v_gene: TRBV13
d_gene: TRBD2
abundance: NA
CDR3aa: CASTSGRALEQYF
CDR3nt: TGTGCCAGCACGAGCGGGAGGGCCCTCGAGCAGTACTTC

j_gene: TRBJ2-7
v_gene: TRBV5-8
d_gene: NA
abundance: NA
CDR3aa: CASREEGLSYEQYF
CDR3nt: TGTGCCAGCAGGGAGGAGGGATTGTCCTACGAGCAGTACTTC

j_gene: TRBJ1-5
v_gene: TRBV6-5
d_gene: NA
abundance: NA
CDR3aa: CASSYSRSRQPQHF
CDR3nt: TGTGCCAGCAGTTACTCACGGAGCCGTCAGCCCCAGCATTTT

j_gene: TRBJ1-4
v_gene: TRBV7-8
d_gene: NA
abundance: NA
CDR3aa: CASSQTHGILNEKLFF
CDR3nt: TGTGCCAGCAGCCAGACCCACGGGATTCTTAATGAAAAACTGTTTTTT

j_gene: TRBJ1-1
v_gene: TRBV30
d_gene: NA
abundance: NA
CDR3aa: CAWSKIWDPGTEAFF
CDR3nt: TGTGCCTGGAGCAAAATATGGGATCCGGGGACTGAAGCTTTCTTT

j_gene: TRBJ1-2
v_gene: TRBV5-1
d_gene: TRBD1
abundance: NA
CDR3aa: CASSLWGQAHGYTF
CDR3nt: TGCGCCAGCAGCTTGTGGGGACAGGCCCATGGCTACACCTTC

j_gene: TRBJ1-4
v_gene: TRBV11-2
d_gene: NA
abundance: NA
CDR3aa: CASRISSDPRRKLFF
CDR3nt: TGTGCCAGCAGAATCTCTAGTGACCCTAGGCGAAAACTGTTTTTT

j_gene: TRBJ2-3
v_gene: TRBV10-2
d_gene: TRBD1
abundance: NA
CDR3aa: CASSGPRDRGTDTQYF
CDR3nt: TGCGCCAGCAGTGGCCCCCGGGACAGGGGGACAGATACGCAGTATTTT

j_gene: TRBJ1-3
v_gene: TRBV30
d_gene: NA
abundance: NA
CDR3aa: CAWSVRGGAGNTIYF
CDR3nt: TGTGCCTGGAGTGTACGAGGGGGAGCGGGAAACACCATATATTTT

j_gene: TRBJ1-2
v_gene: TRBV3-1/TRBV3-2
d_gene: NA
abundance: once
CDR3aa: CASSQDSGVTYGYTF
CDR3nt: TGTGCCAGCAGCCAAGACTCAGGGGTTACCTATGGCTACACCTTC

j_gene: TRBJ1-1
v_gene: TRBV3-1/TRBV3-2
d_gene: TRBD1
abundance: NA
CDR3aa: CASSQRGGVWTEAFF
CDR3nt: TGTGCCAGCAGCCAAAGAGGGGGCGTATGGACTGAAGCTTTCTTT

j_gene: TRBJ2-7
v_gene: TRBV29-1
d_gene: TRBD1
abundance: NA
CDR3aa: CSVVQGPTYEQYF
CDR3nt: TGCAGCGTTGTACAGGGGCCAACCTACGAGCAGTACTTC

j_gene: TRBJ2-4
v_gene: TRBV9
d_gene: NA
abundance: once
CDR3aa: CASSVEEGLAKNIQYF
CDR3nt: TGTGCCAGCAGCGTAGAGGAGGGCCTAGCCAAAAACATTCAGTACTTC

j_gene: TRBJ2-7
v_gene: TRBV6-6
d_gene: NA
abundance: NA
CDR3aa: CASSRTGFHPEYQGEQYF
CDR3nt: TGTGCCAGCAGTCGTACAGGGTTTCACCCCGAATATCAGGGCGAGCAGTACTTC

j_gene: TRBJ1-5
v_gene: TRBV6-5
d_gene: NA
abundance: NA
CDR3aa: CASSYGRANQPQHF
CDR3nt: TGTGCCAGCAGTTACGGCAGGGCCAATCAGCCCCAGCATTTT

j_gene: TRBJ2-5
v_gene: TRBV7-8
d_gene: TRBD2
abundance: NA
CDR3aa: CASSLTSGGEMETQYF
CDR3nt: TGTGCCAGCAGCCTTACTAGCGGAGGGGAAATGGAGACCCAGTACTTC

j_gene: TRBJ1-3
v_gene: TRBV7-8
d_gene: NA
abundance: NA
CDR3aa: CASSVLTGSGNTIYF
CDR3nt: TGTGCCAGCAGCGTCTTGACAGGCTCTGGAAACACCATATATTTT

j_gene: TRBJ1-3
v_gene: TRBV11-3
d_gene: NA
abundance: NA
CDR3aa: CASSLGIGNTIYF
CDR3nt: TGTGCCAGCAGCTTAGGTATCGGAAACACCATATATTTT

j_gene: TRBJ1-3
v_gene: TRBV7-8
d_gene: NA
abundance: medium-sized
CDR3aa: CASSLDSTGNTIYF
CDR3nt: TGTGCCAGCAGCTTAGACAGTACTGGAAACACCATATATTTT